What follows are 20 T cell receptor beta chains derived from one specimen sequenced in a study of T cells after yellow fever vaccination. TCRdb independently ran MiXCR on the 5' RACE reads; one entry per CDR3 protein. The profile shows hundreds of thousands of distinct CDR3 sequences, about 17% of them singletons. This specimen consisted of PBMCs, obtained before the yellow fever booster vaccination. The receptors here all came from a man aged 18 to 29 who received the YFV17D yellow fever vaccine.

The gene calls are TRBV12-3 or TRBV12-4 and TRBJ2-3, with 8 nucleotides matching TRBD1. This CDR3 comprises 15 residues. V dropped 4 bases and J dropped 5; count of bases not matched to a gene: 8. The CDR3 spells CASSYRQGLVDTQYF. The CDR3 DNA is TGTGCCAGCAGTTACCGACAGGGGTTGGTAGATACGCAGTATTTT.

This clonotype appeared once. The chain combines TRBV5-1 with TRBJ1-1; possible D gene TRBD1, 5 bases. Trimming took 5 bases from V and 2 from J, leaving 13 bases between them. Germline V gene sequence: CDR1 SGHRS, CDR2 YFSETQ. The CDR3 sequence is 14 residues long. This CDR3 reads CASRPQGENTEAFF. CDR3 in DNA: TGCGCCAGCAGGCCCCAGGGTGAAAACACTGAAGCTTTCTTT.

This clonotype appeared a few times. The chain has TRBV27 and TRBJ2-3; D gene unclear. The CDR3 totals 15 residues. The V and J ends lost 7 bases and 0 bases respectively, with 14 bases between them. CDR1 MNHEY and CDR2 SMNVEV come from the germline V gene (reference sequence). The CDR3, as DNA: TGTGCCAGCAAAGCCGGGCACTATAGCACAGATACGCAGTATTTT. Amino acids: CASKAGHYSTDTQYF.

This chain links TRBV28 with TRBJ2-3; TRBD2 agrees at 13 bases. V shed 6 bases and J 9 bases; nucleotides not matched to a gene: 9. CDR3 length: 15 amino acids. Germline V lookup: CDR1 MDHEN, CDR2 SYDVKM. CDR3 loop: CASRPGLAGSGTQYF. The CDR3 DNA reads as TGTGCCAGCAGGCCGGGACTAGCGGGGAGTGGAACGCAGTATTTT.

This clonotype occurred a few times. The V and J genes are TRBV20-1 and TRBJ2-1; 13 nucleotides line up with TRBD2. V was pared by 5 bases and J by 7 bases, with 5 bases of the junction left unmatched. The CDR3 has 14 residues. The germline gives CDR1 DFQATT, CDR2 SNEGSKA (reference sequence). CDR3 bases: TGCAGTGCTGAGGGGACTAGCGGGGTAAATGAGCAGTTCTTC. Protein: CSAEGTSGVNEQFF.

The genes are TRBV6-1 and TRBJ1-6, with a possible D match to TRBD1 (5 bases). CDR3 length: 15 residues. V was cut by 7 bases and J by 9 bases, with 19 bases left in between. CDR1 is MNHNS, CDR2 SASEGT, per germline. The CDR3 nucleotides read TGTGCCAGCAACACCCCGGGACGTCCTAGTTCACCCCTCCACTTT. Protein sequence: CASNTPGRPSSPLHF.

V usage is TRBV5-1 and J usage is TRBJ2-1; perhaps TRBD1 as D (5 bases). Germline CDR1 is SGHRS and CDR2 is YFSETQ. V lost 3 bases and J lost 6, with 13 bases in between. The CDR3 loop spans 14 amino acids. CDR3 bases: TGCGCCAGCAGCTACTCCAGGGCCCCCAATGAGCAGTTCTTC. It translates to CASSYSRAPNEQFF.

V gene TRBV7-9 combines with J gene TRBJ2-7; D is uncertain. The germline V gene encodes CDR1 SEHNR and CDR2 FQNEAQ (reference sequence). The ends were cut back, 7 bases at V and 0 bases at J, with 16 bases in the middle. The CDR3 has 15 residues. In DNA, the CDR3 is TGTGCCAGCACCCCCCCGAGCCCCAACTCCTACGAGCAGTACTTC. As protein: CASTPPSPNSYEQYF.

The CDR3 DNA is TGTGCCAGCAGCTTGAAACGGGATACGCAGTATTTT. Translating it yields CASSLKRDTQYF. J is TRBJ2-3 and V is TRBV5-6, with D uncertain. Per the germline V gene, CDR1 is SGHDT and CDR2 is YYEEEE. Trimming removed 1 base from V and 6 bases from J, with 6 bases in between. The CDR3 loop spans 12 amino acids.

V is TRBV7-2 and J is TRBJ1-5, with D maybe TRBD1 (5 bases). CDR1 and CDR2 from the germline V gene are SGHTA and FQGNSA. The germline V and J ends were trimmed by 1 base and 7 bases, with 11 bases remaining between them. The CDR3 runs to 14 residues. DNA for the CDR3: TGTGCCAGCAGCTTAGGCGGGGGAAAACAGCCCCAGCATTTT. It codes for CASSLGGGKQPQHF.

This clonotype was counted between two and nine times. The chain joins TRBV6-5 to TRBJ2-3, with D maybe TRBD2 (7 bases). Germline CDR1 and CDR2: MNHEY and SVGAGI. There are 19 residues in the CDR3. Deletions cut 0 bases from V and 6 bases from J, with 25 bases between. CDR3 sequence reads: CASSYSVRGARTIRDTQYF. In DNA form, the CDR3 reads TGTGCCAGCAGTTACTCGGTCCGGGGGGCCCGAACGATCCGGGATACGCAGTATTTT.

This clonotype appeared a few times. The J gene is TRBJ2-3, the V gene TRBV7-2; D possibly corresponds to TRBD2 (7 bases). Between the trimmed V and J ends, which lost 5 bases and 5 bases, there was a span of 14 bases. The CDR3 loop spans 14 amino acids. Germline CDR1 is SGHTA and CDR2 is FQGNSA. The DNA of the CDR3 is TGTGCCAGCAGCCCCCCGGGGGGCCGAGATACGCAGTATTTT. Amino acid sequence: CASSPPGGRDTQYF.

This clonotype turned up a few times. J is TRBJ2-1 and V is TRBV12-3 or TRBV12-4; D unresolved. This CDR3 comprises 12 residues. V was clipped by 4 bases and J by 9 bases, with 10 bases between them. For the CDR3, the DNA is TGTGCCAGCAGTTCCGGCCTGGGTGAGCAGTTCTTC. The encoded protein is CASSSGLGEQFF.

The chain employs TRBV2 and TRBJ2-6, with 9 bases aligning to TRBD1. The CDR3 runs to 18 residues. V was clipped by 6 bases and J by 0 bases; unmatched bases: 9. Germline CDR1 is SNHLY and CDR2 is FYNNEI. CDR3 region: CASRLRDRASSGANVLTF. DNA of the CDR3: TGTGCCAGCAGGCTCCGGGACAGGGCAAGCTCTGGGGCCAACGTCCTGACTTTC. Supplemented by reference TRBV2 and TRBJ2-6, the full variable domain reads EPEVTQTPSHQVTQMGQEVILRCVPISNHLYFYWYRQILGQKVEFLVSFYNNEISEKSEIFDDQFSVERPDGSNFTLKIRSTKLEDSAMYFCASRLRDRASSGANVLTFGAGSRLTVL.

This clonotype was observed at least ten times. V usage is TRBV5-1 and J usage is TRBJ1-5, with a possible D match to TRBD1 (5 bases). The CDR3 length is 13 residues. The germline V gene has CDR1 SGHRS and CDR2 YFSETQ. V was cut by 5 bases and J by 0 bases, with 6 bases left in between. Here the CDR3 reads CASRQDSNQPQHF. In DNA form, the CDR3 reads TGCGCCAGCAGACAGGATAGCAATCAGCCCCAGCATTTT.

This clonotype was observed once. V gene TRBV19 combines with J gene TRBJ2-7; D possibly uses TRBD1 or TRBD2 (6 bases each). CDR3 length: 13 residues. The V and J ends lost 6 bases and 2 bases respectively, with 11 bases between them. The germline gives CDR1 LNHDA, CDR2 SQIVND (reference sequence). CDR3 amino acids: CASRRGATYEQYF. CDR3 nucleotide sequence: TGTGCCAGTAGGAGGGGGGCAACCTACGAGCAGTACTTC.

The gene calls are TRBV3-1 and TRBJ1-5; D gene ambiguous. The CDR3 covers 17 residues. Germline V CDR1 and CDR2: LGHDT, YNNKEL (reference sequence). Trimming left V 0 bases short and J 2 bases short, with 14 bases between. CDR3 DNA sequence: TGTGCCAGCAGCCAAGATAGGGCTAGCCCTGGCAATCAGCCCCAGCATTTT. Its translation: CASSQDRASPGNQPQHF.

The rearrangement links TRBV3-1 to TRBJ1-1, with a possible D match to TRBD1 (5 bases). Trimming removed 4 bases at V and 3 bases at J, with 12 bases between. The length of the CDR3 is 14 residues. Germline CDR1 is LGHDT and CDR2 is YNNKEL (reference sequence). The CDR3 bases are TGTGCCAGCAGCCGGGACTTCGGGGACACTGAAGCTTTCTTT. This sequence encodes CASSRDFGDTEAFF.

V and J are TRBV7-3 and TRBJ2-1; 7 bases line up with TRBD2. The CDR3 runs 13 residues. The V gene's germline CDR1 is SGHTA and CDR2 FQGTGA. Trimming took 5 bases from V and 10 from J; bases not matched to a gene: 8. CDR3 loop: CASSLGLVGEQFF. The DNA for the CDR3 is TGTGCCAGCAGCCTCGGACTAGTGGGGGAGCAGTTCTTC.

This clonotype has ten or more counts. The V call is TRBV10-2, the J call TRBJ1-3; perhaps TRBD1 as D (5 bases). Between the trimmed V and J ends, which lost 6 bases and 4 bases, there was a span of 13 bases. The CDR3 runs to 14 residues. Germline V lookup: CDR1 WSHSY, CDR2 SAAADI. The CDR3 DNA reads as TGCGCCAGCAGGCCCCAGGGAATCGGAAACACCATATATTTT. Translation: CASRPQGIGNTIYF.